Listed below are T cell receptor beta chains from one sample, sequenced in a study of blood T cells in healthy people across ages. TCRdb analysed the 5' RACE reads with MiXCR anew, one entry per CDR3 protein. The sample includes some 800,000 distinct CDR3 sequences, 44% seen only once; the top ten take about a fifth. The specimen sequenced was blood. The receptors come from a man aged 60 to 75 in good health. The CDR3 runs from the conserved cysteine through the conserved F or W. Fields, in order: J gene, D gene, clone size, V gene, CDR3 DNA, CDR3 protein. A D gene is named only where the DNA matches it firmly. Rows may omit the clone size; those that give it use once, few, many or a size class.

>TRBJ1-2|.|few|TRBV28
TGTGCCAGCAGCCCTAGACAGGCCTATGGCTACACCTTC
CASSPRQAYGYTF
>TRBJ1-5|.|.|TRBV20-1
TGCAGTGCTAGAGATCTCGGGGCAGTTAATCAGCCCCAGCATTTT
CSARDLGAVNQPQHF
>TRBJ2-7|TRBD2|few|TRBV2
TGTGCCAGCAGTGTTAGCGGGGGTCTCTCCTACGAGCAGTACTTC
CASSVSGGLSYEQYF
>TRBJ2-3|TRBD1|.|TRBV9
TGTGCCAGCAGGGTATACGACAGGGGGGGAGATACGCAGTATTTT
CASRVYDRGGDTQYF
>TRBJ1-5|TRBD1|.|TRBV25-1
TGTGCCAGCAGTGAACCCGGGACAGGTAGCAATCAGCCCCAGCATTTT
CASSEPGTGSNQPQHF
>TRBJ2-1|.|.|TRBV13
TGTGCCAGCAGCTTTATCAGTGAGCAGTTCTTC
CASSFISEQFF
>TRBJ2-3|TRBD2|.|TRBV7-3
TGTGCCAGCAGCCTCTACCCTAGCGGGGGGCGCACAGATACGCAGTATTTT
CASSLYPSGGRTDTQYF
>TRBJ2-7|.|many|TRBV14
TGTGCCAGCAGCCGTCGGGACGGTACCTACGAGCAGTACTTC
CASSRRDGTYEQYF
>TRBJ2-5|TRBD1|.|TRBV19
TGTGCCAGTAGTATAGGACAGGGAAGGGAGACCCAGTACTTC
CASSIGQGRETQYF
>TRBJ2-3|.|.|TRBV27
TGTGCCAGCACTAAATTTGGACGAGGGGCTAGCACAGATACGCAGTATTTT
CASTKFGRGASTDTQYF
>TRBJ2-3|.|few|TRBV29-1
TGCAGCGGCCAGGGGGATACGCAGTATTTT
CSGQGDTQYF
>TRBJ2-1|.|.|TRBV20-1
TGCAGTGCTAGAGACGGGGAAATCTCCTACAATGAGCAGTTCTTC
CSARDGEISYNEQFF
>TRBJ2-7|TRBD1|.|TRBV5-5
TGTGCCAGCAGCTCCCTGGGACAGAGCTACGAGCAGTACTTC
CASSSLGQSYEQYF
>TRBJ2-3|.|few|TRBV5-1
TGCGCCAGCAGCACCGCGGGACTGCGCACAGATACGCAGTATTTT
CASSTAGLRTDTQYF
>TRBJ2-6|.|.|TRBV12-3/TRBV12-4
TGTGCCAGCAGTTTATCACCATTCTCTGGGGCCAACGTCCTGACTTTC
CASSLSPFSGANVLTF
>TRBJ2-5|TRBD2|.|TRBV5-5
TGTGCCAGCAGCCCACTGACTAGCGCGGGGCAGTACTTC
CASSPLTSAGQYF
>TRBJ2-7|.|.|TRBV11-3
TGTGCCAGCAACTTATTAGGTTCCTACGAGCAGTACTTC
CASNLLGSYEQYF
>TRBJ1-5|TRBD1|.|TRBV28
TGTGCCAGCTACCCCGCCCAGGGGGGTTACAATCAGCCCCAGCATTTT
CASYPAQGGYNQPQHF
>TRBJ1-1|TRBD1|.|TRBV7-2
TGTGCCAGCAGCTTCACGACCAGGGGGCCTGAAGCTTTCTTT
CASSFTTRGPEAFF
>TRBJ2-1|.|few|TRBV11-3
TGTGCCAGCAGCTTAGACCGGGCCGCAATCGATGAGCAGTTCTTC
CASSLDRAAIDEQFF
>TRBJ2-5|.|.|TRBV24-1
TGTGCCACCAGTGATTTGGGGGGGCAAGAGACCCAGTACTTC
CATSDLGGQETQYF
>TRBJ1-4|.|few|TRBV9
TGTGCCAGCAGCGTATCCGACAATGAAAAACTGTTTTTT
CASSVSDNEKLFF
>TRBJ2-5|.|.|TRBV4-1
TGCGCCAGCAGCCCCACACTAGTCTGGGAGACCCAGTACTTC
CASSPTLVWETQYF
>TRBJ1-5|.|.|TRBV20-1
TGCAGTGCTATTGCCACGGAAAAGTGGGCCCAGCATTTT
CSAIATEKWAQHF
>TRBJ2-3|.|.|TRBV20-1
TGCAGTACTAGACAGTTTAGCACAGATACGCAGTATTTT
CSTRQFSTDTQYF
>TRBJ2-7|.|.|TRBV20-1
TGCAGTGCTAGAGATGTGGCCGGGACCTACGAGCAGTACTTC
CSARDVAGTYEQYF
>TRBJ2-5|TRBD2|.|TRBV12-3/TRBV12-4
TGTGCCAGCAGTCCGACTAGCGGGGGACAAGAGACCCAGTACTTC
CASSPTSGGQETQYF
>TRBJ2-1|.|many|TRBV28
TGTGCCAGCAGTTCCCCGAGTGGGGGCCATAATGAGCAGTTCTTC
CASSSPSGGHNEQFF
>TRBJ2-7|.|.|TRBV7-2
TGTGCCAGCAGCCTCCCCACCGGGACCATCTCCTACGAGCAGTACTTC
CASSLPTGTISYEQYF
>TRBJ2-3|.|few|TRBV6-5
TGTGCCAGCAGCTTCCCGCCCCCCACAGATACGCAGTATTTT
CASSFPPPTDTQYF
>TRBJ1-2|.|.|TRBV5-1
TGCGCCAGCAGCTTGGGTGCAAGCTACACCTTC
CASSLGASYTF
>TRBJ2-4|.|.|TRBV6-2/TRBV6-3
TGTGCCAGCAGTTCCACTCGGGGACGGGGAAACATTCAGTACTTC
CASSSTRGRGNIQYF
>TRBJ2-1|TRBD2|.|TRBV7-8
TGTGCCAGCAGCTCGTCTAGCGGGGGGTTCTGGAATGAGCAGTTCTTC
CASSSSSGGFWNEQFF
>TRBJ1-2|.|.|TRBV14
TGTGCCAACAGCCAAGACGTCCCGACCTATGGCTACACCTTC
CANSQDVPTYGYTF
>TRBJ2-5|TRBD1|.|TRBV5-5
TGTGCCAGCAGCGCATCAGGGGGTTGGGAGACCCAGTACTTC
CASSASGGWETQYF
>TRBJ2-7|TRBD2|few|TRBV27
TGTGCCAGCAGTGTCTCGGGACTAGCGGGGGGGGGCGAGCAGTACTTC
CASSVSGLAGGGEQYF
>TRBJ1-2|.|.|TRBV5-1
TGCACCAGCAGCTTGAATGCAGAAAACTATGGCTACACCTTC
CTSSLNAENYGYTF
>TRBJ1-1|TRBD1|.|TRBV7-9
TGTGCCAGCAGGGTGACAGGGGGCACTGAAGCTTTCTTT
CASRVTGGTEAFF
>TRBJ1-6|TRBD1|.|TRBV20-1
TGCAGTGCTAGACTATCCGGGACAGGGAGGTCACCCCTCCACTTT
CSARLSGTGRSPLHF
>TRBJ2-3|TRBD1|few|TRBV7-2
TGTGCCAGCAGCCTCACCCCCAGGGGGTCGCGCACAGATACGCAGTATTTT
CASSLTPRGSRTDTQYF
>TRBJ2-1|.|.|TRBV20-1
TGCAGTGCTCCCTGGGTGGGCCGCACGGGGGGCGAGCAGTTCTTC
CSAPWVGRTGGEQFF
>TRBJ2-7|.|.|TRBV7-9
TGTGCCAGCAGCGACACGGGGGGCAGCGTTCACGAGCAGTACTTC
CASSDTGGSVHEQYF